This is a list of T cell receptor beta chains from one sample in a study of radiation and T cells in renal cell carcinoma. TCRdb's copy holds only in-frame clones and misses some; the assay was immunoSEQ multiplex PCR. The table lists some 75,000 clones, roughly 87% of them singletons. The sequenced sample was blood, obtained from a patient whose treatment included radiotherapy and nephrectomy. These receptors all stem from a man between 60 and 75 years old with renal cell carcinoma. CDR3s include the opening cysteine and the closing phenylalanine or tryptophan. The D gene is left open where the match is weak. Clone size is stated in some rows and not others, as once, few, many or a class when expanded.

d_call j_call v_call clone_size cdr3_nt cdr3_aa
- TRBJ2-1 TRBV27 - TGTGCCAGCAGCATGGGACCGATAAATGAGCAGTTCTTC CASSMGPINEQFF
- TRBJ1-5 TRBV28 few TGTGCCAGCAGGGGCCCAAATCAGCCCCAGCATTTT CASRGPNQPQHF
- TRBJ2-7 TRBV6-5 - TGTGCCAGCAGTTACTCGTACGGGACCAACGAGCAGTACTTC CASSYSYGTNEQYF
- TRBJ2-3 TRBV7-2 - TGTGCCAGCAGCCCGCGGGTATCTAGCACAGATACGCAGTATTTT CASSPRVSSTDTQYF
- TRBJ2-3 TRBV6-6 - TGTGCCAGCAGTGCTACGTCAGATACGCAGTATTTT CASSATSDTQYF
TRBD2 TRBJ2-1 TRBV2 - TGTGCCAGCAGCGGGACTATAGCGGGAGGTAGGGATGAGCAGTTCTTC CASSGTIAGGRDEQFF
TRBD1 TRBJ1-5 TRBV19 - TGTGCCAGTAGTATGGGGACAGGACGTTTCAGCAATCAGCCCCAGCATTTT CASSMGTGRFSNQPQHF
TRBD2 TRBJ2-5 TRBV27 - TGTGCCAGCGGGACTAGCGACTACCAAGAGACCCAGTACTTC CASGTSDYQETQYF
- TRBJ1-5 TRBV28 once TGTGCCAGCAGTTTTAATCTAGGCAATCAGCCCCAGCATTTT CASSFNLGNQPQHF
- TRBJ2-1 TRBV7-9 - TGTGCCAGCAGCTTAATGGGAATCCGGCGCAATGAGCAGTTCTTC CASSLMGIRRNEQFF
TRBD2 TRBJ2-1 TRBV6-4 - TGTGCCAGCAGTGAGCGGGAGTCCTACAATGAGCAGTTCTTC CASSERESYNEQFF
TRBD2 TRBJ2-1 TRBV25-1 - TGTGCCAGCAGAGGGACTAGCGGACCCACCTACAATGAGCAGTTCTTC CASRGTSGPTYNEQFF
TRBD2 TRBJ2-7 TRBV2 - TGTGCCAGCAGTGAAGCCCCTAGCGGGATCTACGAGCAGTACTTC CASSEAPSGIYEQYF
- TRBJ1-1 TRBV7-2 - TGTGCCAGCAGCCGAGGGGCGCTTAACACTGAAGCTTTCTTT CASSRGALNTEAFF
- TRBJ2-3 TRBV10-1 - TGCGCCAGCAGTGAGTCTTCCCGAAGGGATACGCAGTATTTT CASSESSRRDTQYF
TRBD1 TRBJ2-7 TRBV27 once TGTGCCAGCAGTGTCGGACAGGGAGCATCGCATGAGCAGTACTTC CASSVGQGASHEQYF
- TRBJ2-2 TRBV7-8 - TGTGCCAGCAGCTTGGCGGGATGGGGCACCGGGGAGCTGTTTTTT CASSLAGWGTGELFF
- TRBJ1-1 TRBV6-1 - TGTGCCAGCAGTGCCAGGGGAGAGGAGACTGAAGCTTTCTTT CASSARGEETEAFF
TRBD2 TRBJ2-7 TRBV19 - TGTGCCAGTAGTGTAGCGGGTCTCTCCTACGAGCAGTACTTC CASSVAGLSYEQYF
- TRBJ1-1 TRBV28 once TGTGCCAGCAGTTTACTCGGCTCGAACACTGAAGCTTTCTTT CASSLLGSNTEAFF
- TRBJ2-4 TRBV19 - TGTGCCAGCTTGTTAGCCAAAAACATTCAGTACTTC CASLLAKNIQYF
TRBD1 TRBJ1-1 TRBV5-1 - TGCGCCAGCAGCTTCCGGTCCGGGACAGGGGGCACTGAAGCTTTCTTT CASSFRSGTGGTEAFF
- TRBJ1-2 TRBV9 - TGTGCCAGCAGCGCACTAAGAGGCTACACCTTC CASSALRGYTF
- TRBJ2-7 TRBV7-6 - TGTGCCAGCAGCCCTACTATAGGGGGGGAGCAGTACTTC CASSPTIGGEQYF
- TRBJ2-2 TRBV7-3 - TGTGCCAGCAGCCCCCCCGGGACGGTGACCGGGGAGCTGTTTTTT CASSPPGTVTGELFF
TRBD1 TRBJ1-2 TRBV19 - TGTGCCAGTAGTATGACAGGGGGCGATGGCTACACCTTC CASSMTGGDGYTF
- TRBJ2-1 TRBV11-2 - TGTGCCAGCAGCTTAGATCACGGGGTGTGGCAGTTCTTC CASSLDHGVWQFF
- TRBJ2-5 TRBV10-1 few TGCGCCAGCAGTTTTGAAGCAGAGACCCAGTACTTC CASSFEAETQYF
- TRBJ2-3 TRBV12-5 - TGTGCTAGTGGTCGATCCACAGATACGCAGTATTTT CASGRSTDTQYF
TRBD2 TRBJ2-7 TRBV19 few TGTGCCAGTAGTATAGACGCCGGGACTAGCTACGAGCAGTACTTC CASSIDAGTSYEQYF
TRBD2 TRBJ2-1 TRBV10-2 - TGCGCCAGCAGTGAGTCGACCCTAGCGGGAGGGCCTCTCAATGAGCAGTTCTTC CASSESTLAGGPLNEQFF
- TRBJ1-1 TRBV6-5 few TGTGCCAGCAGAACCGGGCCGGGAGAAGAAGCTTTCTTT CASRTGPGEEAFF
- TRBJ2-3 TRBV18 - TGTGCCAGCTTCCCCCCGGCGAGCGGCCGCACAGATACGCAGTATTTT CASFPPASGRTDTQYF
- TRBJ2-5 TRBV6-6 - TGTGCCAGCAGTTACTCGACCCAGGGTTCGGAGACCCAGTACTTC CASSYSTQGSETQYF
TRBD1 TRBJ2-6 TRBV6-1 - TGTGCCAGCAGTGAACTAGGGACAGCTCTCTCGAGGGCCAACGTCCTGACTTTC CASSELGTALSRANVLTF
TRBD1 TRBJ1-2 TRBV2 - TGTGCCAGCAGTTTGGACAGGGGGGGTGGCTACACCTTC CASSLDRGGGYTF